This is a list of T cell receptor beta chains from one sample in a study of cytomegalovirus exposure and HLA in healthy donors. Method: immunoSEQ multiplex PCR; TCRdb's copy keeps in-frame clones and lacks some. The sample lists some 98,000 clones, more than 65% seen once, with approximately 10% in the top ten. What was sequenced was PBMCs. These receptors were obtained from a human donor in good health. Each CDR3 is given with its conserved first and last residue. D genes are given only for firm matches. Some rows have no size entry. The others give once, few or many, or a class for an expanded clone.

clone_size,v_call,d_call,j_call,cdr3_nt,cdr3_aa
.,TRBV29-1,.,TRBJ1-2,TGCAGCGTTCTGTCGGGGGATGGCTACACCTTC,CSVLSGDGYTF
.,TRBV11-2,TRBD2,TRBJ2-1,TGTGCCAGCAGCTCACCCTCCCTCCCGGGGGGTCCCTACAATGAGCAGTTCTTC,CASSSPSLPGGPYNEQFF
few,TRBV2,.,TRBJ2-7,TGTGCCAGCAGTGAGGTCAGCTACGAGCAGTACTTC,CASSEVSYEQYF
.,TRBV5-6,.,TRBJ1-1,TGTGCCAGCAGCCCAAGGGGGGGCACTGAAGCTTTCTTT,CASSPRGGTEAFF
.,TRBV7-2,TRBD1,TRBJ1-4,TGTGCCAGCAGCTTCGAACAGGGGCTTAATGAAAAACTGTTTTTT,CASSFEQGLNEKLFF
.,TRBV11-2,TRBD2,TRBJ2-1,TGTGCCAGCAGCTTGGTAGGACTAGCGGACAATGAGCAGTTCTTC,CASSLVGLADNEQFF
.,TRBV4-3,.,TRBJ1-4,TGCGCCAGCAGCCAAGAGACAGGTTTGGCGACTAATGAAAAACTGTTTTTT,CASSQETGLATNEKLFF
.,TRBV6-4,TRBD2,TRBJ2-1,TGTGCCAGCAGTGCTCGAATCCTAGCGGGGGGCCCCAATGAGCAGTTCTTC,CASSARILAGGPNEQFF
.,TRBV29-1,.,TRBJ1-1,TGCAGCGTTGCGGGAGGCCGGGGGAACACTGAAGCTTTCTTT,CSVAGGRGNTEAFF
.,TRBV7-2,TRBD2,TRBJ2-3,TGTGCCAGCAGCTTCGGGGGACTAGCGGGAGGAGGGAGTACAGATACGCAGTATTTT,CASSFGGLAGGGSTDTQYF
.,TRBV6-1,TRBD1,TRBJ1-4,TGTGCCAGCAGTGGACAGGGGCGGGGATCAAATGAAAAACTGTTTTTT,CASSGQGRGSNEKLFF
.,TRBV6-6,.,TRBJ1-6,TGTGCCAGCAGTTACGGGGGGGGTTGGGGAGATTCACCCCTCCACTTT,CASSYGGGWGDSPLHF
.,TRBV7-9,TRBD1,TRBJ2-3,TGTGCCAGCAGCTTAGGAACAGGGGTCGTCACAGATACGCAGTATTTT,CASSLGTGVVTDTQYF
.,TRBV27,TRBD1,TRBJ1-4,TGTGCCAGCTCTGGACAGGCGAAAGAAAAACTGTTTTTT,CASSGQAKEKLFF
.,TRBV19,.,TRBJ1-1,TGTGCCAGCCACCCGATGGGGGGGATGAACACTGAAGCTTTCTTT,CASHPMGGMNTEAFF
.,TRBV19,.,TRBJ2-2,TGTGCCAGTAGGGCAAGGGGAGGCACCGGGGAGCTGTTTTTT,CASRARGGTGELFF
.,TRBV5-6,TRBD1,TRBJ2-1,TGTGCCAGCGACAGGGGGTCGTACAATGAGCAGTTCTTC,CASDRGSYNEQFF
.,TRBV7-3,.,TRBJ1-4,TGTGCCAGCAGCTTAAACCCCCGGAGCCGTAATGAAAAACTGTTTTTT,CASSLNPRSRNEKLFF
.,TRBV7-2,.,TRBJ2-3,TGTGCCAGCAGCCCCGTTGTAGCAGATACGCAGTATTTT,CASSPVVADTQYF
few,TRBV6-5,TRBD1,TRBJ1-4,TGTGCCAGCAGCCAGGGGGGAGAGGAAAAACTGTTTTTT,CASSQGGEEKLFF
.,TRBV25-1,TRBD1,TRBJ2-2,TGTGCCAGCAGTGTCGGACAGGGGAAAAACACCGGGGAGCTGTTTTTT,CASSVGQGKNTGELFF
.,TRBV10-3,TRBD1,TRBJ2-2,TGTGCCATCAGTGAGTCCCCAGGGGGCACCGGGGAGCTGTTTTTT,CAISESPGGTGELFF
few,TRBV11-2,TRBD2,TRBJ2-7,TGTGCCAGCAGCTTAGGAAGCGGGAGGGTAAGCTACGAGCAGTACTTC,CASSLGSGRVSYEQYF
.,TRBV5-4,TRBD1,TRBJ1-1,TGTGCCAGCAGCTTCTCGACAGGGAGCACTGAAGCTTTCTTT,CASSFSTGSTEAFF
.,TRBV28,.,TRBJ1-1,TGTGCCAGCAGAACGGGGGTTAGCACTGAAGCTTTCTTT,CASRTGVSTEAFF
.,TRBV6-4,.,TRBJ2-2,TGTGCCAGCAGTAGCCAGGGCTCGAACACCGGGGAGCTGTTTTTT,CASSSQGSNTGELFF
.,TRBV18,TRBD1,TRBJ2-7,TGTGCCAGCTCGCTAACAGGGGGATCCTACGAGCAGTACTTC,CASSLTGGSYEQYF
few,TRBV29-1,.,TRBJ1-1,TGCAGCGGACGACAGACAAACACTGAAGCTTTCTTT,CSGRQTNTEAFF
.,TRBV6-1,.,TRBJ2-6,TGTGCCAGCAGTGAACGGCGTGCGGCAGCCACTCCCTCTGGGGCCAACGTCCTGACTTTC,CASSERRAAATPSGANVLTF
.,TRBV10-2,.,TRBJ2-3,TGCGCCAGCAGCACCGGGACTCAAGGCGCAGATACGCAGTATTTT,CASSTGTQGADTQYF
.,TRBV6-1,.,TRBJ1-6,TGTGCCAGCAGCAGCTCCTATAATTCACCCCTCCACTTT,CASSSSYNSPLHF
.,TRBV9,.,TRBJ1-4,TGTGCCAGCAGCGTAGGGCAATCTAATGAAAAACTGTTTTTT,CASSVGQSNEKLFF
.,TRBV5-1,.,TRBJ2-2,TGCGCCAGCAGCGCGACAGGGAACACCGGGGAGCTGTTTTTT,CASSATGNTGELFF
.,TRBV28,TRBD1,TRBJ1-2,TGTGCCAGCAGTTTTACACAGGGGGCGGCCTATGGCTACACCTTC,CASSFTQGAAYGYTF
.,TRBV7-2,TRBD2,TRBJ2-1,TGTGCCAGCAGCTCTGGACTAGCGGGAGGGAACAATGAGCAGTTCTTC,CASSSGLAGGNNEQFF
.,TRBV6-5,TRBD1,TRBJ2-7,TGTGCCAGCAGTTACGGGACAGGGGCGGCCGAGCAGTACTTC,CASSYGTGAAEQYF
.,TRBV5-1,.,TRBJ2-1,TGCGCCAGCAGCGAACCCCAGCGGCAGGAGCAGTTCTTC,CASSEPQRQEQFF
once,TRBV15,.,TRBJ1-1,TGTGCCACCAGCGCTAAAAGAAACACTGAAGCTTTCTTT,CATSAKRNTEAFF
few,TRBV6-1,TRBD1,TRBJ1-5,TGTGCCAGCAGTGAGGACAGGGACCAGCCCCAGCATTTT,CASSEDRDQPQHF
.,TRBV28,.,TRBJ1-2,TGTGCCAGCAGTCGTAGGGGCCTAAATGGCTACACCTTC,CASSRRGLNGYTF
.,TRBV9,TRBD2,TRBJ2-6,TGTGCCAGCAGCGTAACCGGGGGGACTGGGGCCAACGTCCTGACTTTC,CASSVTGGTGANVLTF
.,TRBV29-1,TRBD1,TRBJ1-2,TGCAGCGTGGAGACAGGGTCCCGTAACTATGGCTACACCTTC,CSVETGSRNYGYTF
.,TRBV7-6,.,TRBJ2-7,TGTGCCAGCAGCAGTCAAAACAATTACGAGCAGTACTTC,CASSSQNNYEQYF
.,TRBV6-1,.,TRBJ1-3,TGTGCCACCCAGCAAGGGGGTTCTGGAAACACCATATATTTT,CATQQGGSGNTIYF
few,TRBV9,.,TRBJ1-1,TGTGCCAGCAGCGCCATAAGGGTCGGGGGCACTGAAGCTTTCTTT,CASSAIRVGGTEAFF
.,TRBV5-4,.,TRBJ2-2,TGTGCCAGCCCCTCCGGGACCGGGGAGCTGTTTTTT,CASPSGTGELFF
.,TRBV2,.,TRBJ1-5,TGTGCCAGCAGCGTCGGGGTCGGCAATCAGCCCCAGCATTTT,CASSVGVGNQPQHF
.,TRBV19,.,TRBJ2-1,TGTGCCAGTAGTATTATGAGTGAGCAGTTCTTC,CASSIMSEQFF
.,TRBV11-1,.,TRBJ1-1,TGTACCAGCAGCTTACAGGGATTGAACACTGAAGCTTTCTTT,CTSSLQGLNTEAFF
.,TRBV11-2,TRBD1,TRBJ2-2,TGTGCCAGCCTCCTCAAAAGGGGGCGTCTGGAGCTGTTTTTT,CASLLKRGRLELFF
.,TRBV11-1,TRBD1,TRBJ1-1,TGTGCCAGCAGCCCCGGATGGGGACAGATTCACACTGAAGCTTTCTTT,CASSPGWGQIHTEAFF
.,TRBV5-1,TRBD2,TRBJ2-3,TGCGCCAGCAGATTAGCGGGCGGGACCGGGGCAGATACGCAGTATTTT,CASRLAGGTGADTQYF
.,TRBV9,.,TRBJ1-4,TGTGCCAGCAGCGTCCCGGTCGGTGAAAAACTGTTTTTT,CASSVPVGEKLFF